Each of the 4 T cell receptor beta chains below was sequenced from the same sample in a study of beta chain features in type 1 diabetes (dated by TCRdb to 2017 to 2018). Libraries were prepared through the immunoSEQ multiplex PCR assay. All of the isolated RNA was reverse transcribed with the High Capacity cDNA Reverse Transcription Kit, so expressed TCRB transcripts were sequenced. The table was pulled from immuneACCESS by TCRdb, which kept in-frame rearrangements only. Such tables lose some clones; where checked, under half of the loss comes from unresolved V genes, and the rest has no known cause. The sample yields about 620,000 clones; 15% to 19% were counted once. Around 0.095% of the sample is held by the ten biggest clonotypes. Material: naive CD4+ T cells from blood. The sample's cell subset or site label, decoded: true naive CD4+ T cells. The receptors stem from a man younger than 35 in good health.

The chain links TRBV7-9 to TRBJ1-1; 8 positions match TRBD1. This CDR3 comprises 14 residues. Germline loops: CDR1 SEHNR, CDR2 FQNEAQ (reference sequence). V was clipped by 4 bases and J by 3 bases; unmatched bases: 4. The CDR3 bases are TGTGCCAGCAGCTCCCAGGGGGCCCACACTGAAGCTTTCTTT. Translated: CASSSQGAHTEAFF.

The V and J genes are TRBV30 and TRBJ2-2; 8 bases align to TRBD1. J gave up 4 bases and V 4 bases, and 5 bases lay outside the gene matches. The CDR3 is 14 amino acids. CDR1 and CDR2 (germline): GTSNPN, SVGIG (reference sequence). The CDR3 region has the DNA TGTGCCTGGATGCAGGGGGCCAGCACCGGGGAGCTGTTTTTT. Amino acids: CAWMQGASTGELFF.

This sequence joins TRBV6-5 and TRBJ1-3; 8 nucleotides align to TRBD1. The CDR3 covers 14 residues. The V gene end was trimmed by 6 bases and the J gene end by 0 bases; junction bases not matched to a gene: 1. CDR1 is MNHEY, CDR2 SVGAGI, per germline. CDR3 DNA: TGTGCCAGCAGGGACAGGGACTCTGGAAACACCATATATTTT. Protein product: CASRDRDSGNTIYF.

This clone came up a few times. Here the CDR3 reads CASRDRTYYEQYF. The CDR3 bases are TGTGCCAGCAGAGATAGGACGTACTACGAGCAGTACTTC. J is TRBJ2-7 and V is TRBV6-6; D ambiguous. Germline V gives CDR1 MNHNY, CDR2 SVGAGI (reference sequence). Between the trimmed V and J ends, which lost 6 bases and 3 bases, there was a span of 12 bases. The CDR3 is made up of 13 amino acids.